This TCR beta chain originates from a study of monozygotic twins with cystic fibrosis. On the study more broadly: With approximately 15 PCR cycles, barcoded libraries came from 3 to 3.5 micrograms of fragmented DNA.

Profiled with immunoSEQ multiplex PCR; TCRdb holds only in-frame clones, not every one. The sample includes about 35,000 clones, 66% of them seen just once. The study's findings and limits: Co-twins had the most similar V usage for 13 of 16 pairs, J for 8. Median Simpson clonality of 0.0095 suggested naive T cells predominated. In this small cohort, shared CDR3 numbers showed no association with age, concordance or disease severity.

Remarks on this clone: Antigen unknown.

Trimming removed 7 bases from V and 0 bases from J; junction bases left unmatched: 9. Germline CDR1 is MNHNY and CDR2 is SVGAGI (reference sequence). This CDR3 region has 16 residues. This clonotype was obtained from a girl aged 5 to 17 with cystic fibrosis. Material: blood. V usage is TRBV6-6 and J usage is TRBJ2-1; TRBD2 matches 7 bases. The DNA for the CDR3 is TGTGCCAGCATGACCAGGGACTACAGCTCCTACAATGAGCAGTTCTTC. Its translation: CASMTRDYSSYNEQFF.